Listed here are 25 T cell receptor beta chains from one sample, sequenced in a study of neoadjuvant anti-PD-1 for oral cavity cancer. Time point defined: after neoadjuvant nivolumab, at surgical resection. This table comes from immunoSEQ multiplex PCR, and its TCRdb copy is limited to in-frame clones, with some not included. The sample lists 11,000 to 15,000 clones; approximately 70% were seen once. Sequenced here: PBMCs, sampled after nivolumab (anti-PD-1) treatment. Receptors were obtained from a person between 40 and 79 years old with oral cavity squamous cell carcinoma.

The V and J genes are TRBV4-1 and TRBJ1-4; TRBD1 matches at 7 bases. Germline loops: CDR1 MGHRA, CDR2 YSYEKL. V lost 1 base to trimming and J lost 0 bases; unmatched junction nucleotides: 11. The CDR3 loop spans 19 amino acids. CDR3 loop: CASSQVGTVQPTTNEKLFF. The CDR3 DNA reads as TGCGCCAGCAGCCAAGTGGGGACAGTGCAACCCACAACTAATGAAAAACTGTTTTTT.

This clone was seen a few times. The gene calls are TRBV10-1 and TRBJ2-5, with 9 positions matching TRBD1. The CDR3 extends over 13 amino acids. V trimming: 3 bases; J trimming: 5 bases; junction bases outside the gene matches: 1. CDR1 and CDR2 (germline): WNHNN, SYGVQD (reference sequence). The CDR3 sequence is CASSDGQGETQYF. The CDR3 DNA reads TGCGCCAGCAGTGATGGACAGGGGGAGACCCAGTACTTC.

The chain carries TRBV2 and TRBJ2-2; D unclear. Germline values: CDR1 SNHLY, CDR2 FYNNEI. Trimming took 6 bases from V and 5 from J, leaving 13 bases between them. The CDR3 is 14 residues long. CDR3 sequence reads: CASSVTKGTGELFF. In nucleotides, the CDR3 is TGTGCCAGCAGCGTTACAAAGGGAACCGGGGAGCTGTTTTTT.

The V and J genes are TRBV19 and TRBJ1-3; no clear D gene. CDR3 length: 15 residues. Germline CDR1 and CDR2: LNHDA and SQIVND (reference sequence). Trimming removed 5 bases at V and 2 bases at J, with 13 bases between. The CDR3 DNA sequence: TGTGCCAGTAGTCCTGGACGGCTACCTGGAAACACCATATATTTT. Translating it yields CASSPGRLPGNTIYF.

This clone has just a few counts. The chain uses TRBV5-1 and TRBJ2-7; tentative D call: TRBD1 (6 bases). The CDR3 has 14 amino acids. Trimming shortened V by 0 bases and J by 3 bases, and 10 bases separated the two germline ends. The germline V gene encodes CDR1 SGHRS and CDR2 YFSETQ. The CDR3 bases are TGCGCCAGCAGCTTGGGGACAGCGAGCTACGAGCAGTACTTC. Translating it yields CASSLGTASYEQYF.

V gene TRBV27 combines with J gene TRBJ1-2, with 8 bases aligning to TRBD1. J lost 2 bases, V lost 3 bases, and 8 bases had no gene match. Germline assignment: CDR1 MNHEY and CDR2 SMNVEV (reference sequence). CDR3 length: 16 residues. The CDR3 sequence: CASSFLRDRINYGYTF. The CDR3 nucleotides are TGTGCCAGCAGTTTCCTCCGGGACAGGATAAACTATGGCTACACCTTC.

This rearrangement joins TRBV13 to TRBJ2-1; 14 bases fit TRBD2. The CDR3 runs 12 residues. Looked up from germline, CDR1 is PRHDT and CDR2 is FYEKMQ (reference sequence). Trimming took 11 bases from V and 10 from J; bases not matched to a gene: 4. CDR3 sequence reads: CAGGLAGGEQFF. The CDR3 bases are TGTGCCGGCGGACTAGCGGGAGGCGAGCAGTTCTTC. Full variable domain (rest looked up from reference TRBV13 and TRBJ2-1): AAGVIQSPRHLIKEKRETATLKCYPIPRHDTVYWYQQGPGQDPQFLISFYEKMQSDKGSIPDRFSAQQFSDYHSELNMSSLELGDSALYFCAGGLAGGEQFFGPGTRLTVL.

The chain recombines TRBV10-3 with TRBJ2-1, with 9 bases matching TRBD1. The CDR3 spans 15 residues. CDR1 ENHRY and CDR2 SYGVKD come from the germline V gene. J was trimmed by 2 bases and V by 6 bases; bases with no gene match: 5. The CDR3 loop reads CAISPGTGPYNEQFF. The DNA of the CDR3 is TGTGCCATCAGCCCCGGGACAGGGCCCTACAATGAGCAGTTCTTC.

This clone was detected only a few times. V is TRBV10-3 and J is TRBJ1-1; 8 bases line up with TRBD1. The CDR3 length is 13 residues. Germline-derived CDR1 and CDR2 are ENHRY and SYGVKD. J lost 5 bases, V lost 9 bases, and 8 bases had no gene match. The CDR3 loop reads CAITGGEGTEAFF. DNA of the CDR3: TGTGCCATAACAGGGGGTGAGGGTACTGAAGCTTTCTTT.

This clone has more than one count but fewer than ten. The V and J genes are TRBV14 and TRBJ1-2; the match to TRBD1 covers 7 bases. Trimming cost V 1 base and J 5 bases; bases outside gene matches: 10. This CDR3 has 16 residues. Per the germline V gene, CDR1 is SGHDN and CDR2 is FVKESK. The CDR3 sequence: CASSQAPQGQLYGYTF. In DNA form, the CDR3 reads TGTGCCAGCAGCCAAGCGCCCCAGGGACAGCTGTATGGCTACACCTTC.

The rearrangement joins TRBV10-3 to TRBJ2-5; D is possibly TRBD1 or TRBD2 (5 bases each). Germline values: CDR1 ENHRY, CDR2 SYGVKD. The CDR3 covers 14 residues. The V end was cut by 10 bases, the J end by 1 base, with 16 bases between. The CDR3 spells CATRDVEGQETQYF. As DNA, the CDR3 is TGTGCCACCAGGGACGTTGAGGGCCAAGAGACCCAGTACTTC.

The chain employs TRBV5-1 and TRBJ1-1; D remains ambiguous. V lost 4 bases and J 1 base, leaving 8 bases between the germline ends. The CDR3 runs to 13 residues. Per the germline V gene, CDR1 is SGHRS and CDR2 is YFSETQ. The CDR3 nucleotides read TGCGCCAGCAGCCTCCTGGGGAACACTGAAGCTTTCTTT. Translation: CASSLLGNTEAFF.

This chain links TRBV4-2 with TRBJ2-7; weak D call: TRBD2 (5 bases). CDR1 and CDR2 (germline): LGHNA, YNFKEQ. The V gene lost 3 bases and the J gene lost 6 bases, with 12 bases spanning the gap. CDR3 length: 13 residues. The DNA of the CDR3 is TGTGCCAGCAGCCAGGGAGACGCCGTCGAGCAGTACTTC. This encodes CASSQGDAVEQYF.

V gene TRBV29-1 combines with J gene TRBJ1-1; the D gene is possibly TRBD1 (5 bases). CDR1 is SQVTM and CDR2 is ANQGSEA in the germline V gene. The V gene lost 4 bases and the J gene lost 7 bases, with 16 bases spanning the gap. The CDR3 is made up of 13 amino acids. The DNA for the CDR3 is TGCAGCGTTGCGGGGCAGCCCAGAGATGAAGCTTTCTTT. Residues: CSVAGQPRDEAFF.

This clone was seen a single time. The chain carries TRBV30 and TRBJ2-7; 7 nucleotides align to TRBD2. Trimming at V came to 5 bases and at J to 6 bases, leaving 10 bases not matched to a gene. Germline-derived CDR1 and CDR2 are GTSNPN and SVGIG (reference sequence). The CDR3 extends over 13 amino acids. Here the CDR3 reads CAWGGLVGREQYF. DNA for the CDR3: TGTGCCTGGGGTGGACTAGTAGGGCGCGAGCAGTACTTC.

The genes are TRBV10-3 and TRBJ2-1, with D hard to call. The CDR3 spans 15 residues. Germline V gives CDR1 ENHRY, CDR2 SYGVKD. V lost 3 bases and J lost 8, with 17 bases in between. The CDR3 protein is CAISDQDLPGDEQFF. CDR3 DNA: TGTGCCATCAGTGACCAGGACCTACCTGGGGATGAGCAGTTCTTC.

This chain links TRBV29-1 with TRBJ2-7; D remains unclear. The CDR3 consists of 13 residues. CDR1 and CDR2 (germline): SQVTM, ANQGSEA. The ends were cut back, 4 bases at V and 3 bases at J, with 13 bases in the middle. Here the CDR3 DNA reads TGCAGCGTTGGAAGCAGCCAGAACTACGAGCAGTACTTC. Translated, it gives CSVGSSQNYEQYF.

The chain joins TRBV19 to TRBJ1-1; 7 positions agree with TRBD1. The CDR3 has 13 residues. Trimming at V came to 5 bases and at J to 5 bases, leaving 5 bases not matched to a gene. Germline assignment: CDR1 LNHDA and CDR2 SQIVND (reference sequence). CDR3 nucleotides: TGTGCCAGTAGTGAACAGGGGAATACTGAAGCTTTCTTT. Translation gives CASSEQGNTEAFF.

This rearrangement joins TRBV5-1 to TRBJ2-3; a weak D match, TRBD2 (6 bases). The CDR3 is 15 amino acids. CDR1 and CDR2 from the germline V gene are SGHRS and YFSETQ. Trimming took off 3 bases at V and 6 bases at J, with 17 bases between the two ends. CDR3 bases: TGCGCCAGCAGCTGGGAAGCACTAGCTGGGGATACGCAGTATTTT. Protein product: CASSWEALAGDTQYF.

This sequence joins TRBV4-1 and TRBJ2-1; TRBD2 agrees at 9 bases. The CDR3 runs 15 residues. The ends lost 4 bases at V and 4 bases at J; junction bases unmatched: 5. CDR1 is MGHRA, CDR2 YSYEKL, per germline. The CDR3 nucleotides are TGCGCCAGCAGCCCGGGACTAGCCCAGTACAATGAGCAGTTCTTC. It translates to CASSPGLAQYNEQFF.

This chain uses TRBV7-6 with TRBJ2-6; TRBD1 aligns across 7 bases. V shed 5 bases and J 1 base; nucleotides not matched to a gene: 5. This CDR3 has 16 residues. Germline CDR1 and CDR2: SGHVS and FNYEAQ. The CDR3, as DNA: TGTGCCAGCAGCCCTGACAGGGCATCTGGGGCCAACGTCCTGACTTTC. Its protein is CASSPDRASGANVLTF.

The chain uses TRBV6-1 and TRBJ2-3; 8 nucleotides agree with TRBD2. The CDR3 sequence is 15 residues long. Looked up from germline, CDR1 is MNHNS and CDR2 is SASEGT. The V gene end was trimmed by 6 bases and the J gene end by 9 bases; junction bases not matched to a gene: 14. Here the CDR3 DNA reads TGTGCCAGCAGGGCAAATAGCGGGATGGGGGCAACGCAGTATTTT. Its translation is CASRANSGMGATQYF.

The CDR3 bases are TGCGCCAGCAGCTTGCGGGACGGACGGACCCAAGAGACCCAGTACTTC. Encoded protein: CASSLRDGRTQETQYF. The J gene is TRBJ2-5, the V gene TRBV5-1; D may be TRBD1 or TRBD2 (5 bases each). The CDR3 has 16 residues. V was shortened by 1 base and J by 1 base, with 14 bases between the two germline ends. Looked up from germline, CDR1 is SGHRS and CDR2 is YFSETQ.

In DNA, the CDR3 is TGTGCCAGCGGACTATACGAGCAGTACTTC. It translates to CASGLYEQYF. The chain uses TRBV5-8 and TRBJ2-7; maybe TRBD2 (6 bases). CDR3 size: 10 residues. With 7 bases removed from V and 4 bases from J, the gap between germline ends came to 6 bases. CDR1 is SGHTS and CDR2 is YDEGEE in the germline V gene.

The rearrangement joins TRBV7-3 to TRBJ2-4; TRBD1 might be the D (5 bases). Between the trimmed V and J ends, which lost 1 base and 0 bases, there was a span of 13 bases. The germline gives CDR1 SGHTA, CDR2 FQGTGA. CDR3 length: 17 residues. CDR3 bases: TGTGCCAGCAGCTTAAAGTTAGGGGCCCTAGCCAAAAACATTCAGTACTTC. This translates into CASSLKLGALAKNIQYF.